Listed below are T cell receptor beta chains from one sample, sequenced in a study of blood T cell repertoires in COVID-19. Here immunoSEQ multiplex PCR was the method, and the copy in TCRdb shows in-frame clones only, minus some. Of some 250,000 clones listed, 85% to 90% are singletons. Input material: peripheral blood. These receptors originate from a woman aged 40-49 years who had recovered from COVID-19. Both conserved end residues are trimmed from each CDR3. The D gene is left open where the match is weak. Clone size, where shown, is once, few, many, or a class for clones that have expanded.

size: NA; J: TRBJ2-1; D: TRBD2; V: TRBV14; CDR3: ASRQGRLAGVSNEQF
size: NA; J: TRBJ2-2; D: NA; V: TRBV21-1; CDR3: ASQRRLF
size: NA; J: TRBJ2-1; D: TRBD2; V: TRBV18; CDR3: ASPPPRLAGGRGEKKQF
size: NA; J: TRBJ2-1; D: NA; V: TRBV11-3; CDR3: ASSQVRDEQF
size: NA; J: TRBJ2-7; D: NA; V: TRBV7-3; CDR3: ASSLRGSGEYEQY
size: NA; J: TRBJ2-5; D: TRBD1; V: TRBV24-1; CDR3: ATSDLWTGGTQETQY
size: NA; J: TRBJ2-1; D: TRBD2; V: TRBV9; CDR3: ASSAPTSGYSRSSYNEQF
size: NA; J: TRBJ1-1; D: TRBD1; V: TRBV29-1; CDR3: SVGGQGPQSAF
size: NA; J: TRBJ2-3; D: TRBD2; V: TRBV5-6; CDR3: ASSPGLAGGPDTQY
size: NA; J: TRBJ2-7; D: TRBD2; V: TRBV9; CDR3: ASSRGLAEASAGEQY
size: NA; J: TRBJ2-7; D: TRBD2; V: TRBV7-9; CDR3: ASSPGGAGEQY
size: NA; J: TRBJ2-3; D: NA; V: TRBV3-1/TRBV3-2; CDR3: ASSHFGPGATDTQY
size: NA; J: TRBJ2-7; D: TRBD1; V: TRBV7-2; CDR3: ASRDRGNYEQY
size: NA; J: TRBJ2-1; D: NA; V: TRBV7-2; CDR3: ASSPQPHEQF
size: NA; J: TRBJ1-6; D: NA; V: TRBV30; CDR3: AWTPAVGSPLH
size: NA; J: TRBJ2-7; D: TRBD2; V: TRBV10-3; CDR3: AISGDLAGGHRVDPYEQY
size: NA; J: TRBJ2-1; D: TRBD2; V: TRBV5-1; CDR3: ASSKMTSGRASEQF
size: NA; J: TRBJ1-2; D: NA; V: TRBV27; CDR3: ASSLQGGGGYGYT
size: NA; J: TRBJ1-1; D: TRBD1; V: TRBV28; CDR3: ASSLGRQGTTEAF
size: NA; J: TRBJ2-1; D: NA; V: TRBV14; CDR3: ASSQGGALYNEQF
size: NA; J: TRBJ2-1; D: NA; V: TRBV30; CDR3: AWDRELGYNEQF
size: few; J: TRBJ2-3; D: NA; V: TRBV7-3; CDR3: ASSSQPGLDTQY
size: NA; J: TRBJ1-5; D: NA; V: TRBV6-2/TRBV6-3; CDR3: ASSYSGRRLGQPQH
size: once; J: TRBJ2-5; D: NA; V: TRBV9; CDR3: ASSVIGGSGETQY